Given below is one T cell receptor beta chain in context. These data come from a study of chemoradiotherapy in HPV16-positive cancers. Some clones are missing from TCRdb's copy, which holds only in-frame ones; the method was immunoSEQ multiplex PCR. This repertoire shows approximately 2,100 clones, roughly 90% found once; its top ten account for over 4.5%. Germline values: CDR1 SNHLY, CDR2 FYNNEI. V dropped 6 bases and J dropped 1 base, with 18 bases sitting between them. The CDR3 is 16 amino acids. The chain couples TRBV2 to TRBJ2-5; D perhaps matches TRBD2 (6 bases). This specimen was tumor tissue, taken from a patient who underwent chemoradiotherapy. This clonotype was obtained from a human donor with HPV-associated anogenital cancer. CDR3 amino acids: CASRDPRRELQETQYF. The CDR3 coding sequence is TGTGCCAGCAGGGACCCCCGGAGGGAACTCCAAGAGACCCAGTACTTC.